The 27 T cell receptor beta chains presented below share a single source sample, sequenced in a study of T cell responses to AZD1222 COVID-19 vaccine. Produced via immunoSEQ multiplex PCR; TCRdb's table is partial and in-frame only. This table has about 100,000 clones, just over 90% appearing once. Sequencing used peripheral blood, obtained 28 days after the second AZD1222 dose. Receptor source: an adult who received the AZD1222 COVID-19 vaccine.

V usage is TRBV30 and J usage is TRBJ2-2; D possibly corresponds to TRBD2 (6 bases). CDR1 is GTSNPN and CDR2 is SVGIG in the germline V gene (reference sequence). CDR3 size: 13 residues. V was shortened by 4 bases and J by 5 bases, with 11 bases between the two germline ends. The CDR3 DNA sequence: TGTGCCTGGACCCGACGGGGGACCGGGGAGCTGTTTTTT. It encodes CAWTRRGTGELFF.

In its sample, this clone was seen a few times. The V and J genes are TRBV29-1 and TRBJ2-7; tentative D call: TRBD2 (5 bases). The CDR3 has 12 residues. Trimming removed 6 bases at V and 2 bases at J, with 11 bases between. Germline-derived CDR1 and CDR2 are SQVTM and ANQGSEA. The CDR3 spells CSVSGETYEQYF. In nucleotides, the CDR3 is TGCAGCGTGTCCGGGGAAACCTACGAGCAGTACTTC.

The chain is built from TRBV2 and TRBJ1-2; D uncertain. Looked up from germline, CDR1 is SNHLY and CDR2 is FYNNEI. This CDR3 region has 14 residues. Trimming cost V 4 bases and J 0 bases, with 9 bases left between them. The CDR3 sequence is CASSGEATNYGYTF. The DNA of the CDR3 is TGTGCCAGCAGTGGGGAAGCTACTAACTATGGCTACACCTTC. Looking up the rest from reference TRBV2 and TRBJ1-2 gives the full variable domain: EPEVTQTPSHQVTQMGQEVILRCVPISNHLYFYWYRQILGQKVEFLVSFYNNEISEKSEIFDDQFSVERPDGSNFTLKIRSTKLEDSAMYFCASSGEATNYGYTFGSGTRLTVV.

The chain uses TRBV11-3 and TRBJ2-1, with 10 nucleotides matching TRBD2. The CDR3 has 15 amino acids. The germline gives CDR1 SGHNT, CDR2 YENEEA. With 3 bases clipped from V and 7 bases from J, the junction kept 6 bases outside the gene matches. CDR3 coding DNA: TGTGCCAGCAGCTTCCGGACTAGCGGACAAAATGAGCAGTTCTTC. It translates to CASSFRTSGQNEQFF.

Here the CDR3 DNA reads TGTGCCAGCGGGAGCGGGTACGAGCAGTACTTC. It is translated as CASGSGYEQYF. The chain has TRBV12-3 or TRBV12-4 and TRBJ2-7; a weak D match, TRBD2 (6 bases). V lost 8 bases and J 4 bases, leaving 9 bases between the germline ends. The CDR3 is made up of 11 amino acids.

The rearrangement uses TRBV6-1 and TRBJ2-1, with D possibly TRBD2 on 5 matching bases. The ends were cut back, 2 bases at V and 14 bases at J, with 10 bases in the middle. The CDR3 totals 11 residues. Germline lookup yields CDR1 MNHNS and CDR2 SASEGT. CDR3 sequence (DNA): TGTGCCAGCAGTGAATGGGTGGGAGAGTTCTTC. It codes for CASSEWVGEFF.

This rearrangement joins TRBV29-1 to TRBJ2-1; no clear D. The CDR3 consists of 11 residues. CDR1 and CDR2 from the germline V gene are SQVTM and ANQGSEA. The ends were cut back, 0 bases at V and 8 bases at J, with 5 bases in the middle. CDR3 in DNA: TGCAGCGTTGAAGATATCGATGAGCAGTTCTTC. Translated: CSVEDIDEQFF.

The chain links TRBV5-1 to TRBJ1-4; D is undetermined. The germline V gene has CDR1 SGHRS and CDR2 YFSETQ. V lost 0 bases and J 0 bases, leaving 6 bases between the germline ends. The CDR3 has 15 residues. This CDR3 is CASSLGGATNEKLFF. For the CDR3, the DNA is TGCGCCAGCAGCTTGGGTGGAGCAACTAATGAAAAACTGTTTTTT. Complete variable domain (other parts from reference TRBV5-1 and TRBJ1-4): KAGVTQTPRYLIKTRGQQVTLSCSPISGHRSVSWYQQTPGQGLQFLFEYFSETQRNKGNFPGRFSGRQFSNSRSEMNVSTLELGDSALYLCASSLGGATNEKLFFGSGTQLSVL.

This clone was observed once. The chain recombines TRBV6-5 with TRBJ2-3; 8 bases are a match to TRBD2. Unmatched junction bases numbered 5, after V lost 6 bases and J lost 0 bases. The V gene's germline CDR1 is MNHEY and CDR2 SVGAGI. CDR3 length equals 15 residues. In DNA, the CDR3 is TGTGCCAGCAGCCACGGGGGGGCTAGCACAGATACGCAGTATTTT. Its protein product is CASSHGGASTDTQYF.

This clone came up a few times. V and J are TRBV3-1 (or the pseudogene TRBV3-2) and TRBJ1-1, with 7 bases aligning to TRBD1. Germline values: CDR1 LGHDT, CDR2 YNNKEL (reference sequence). J gave up 0 bases and V 5 bases, and 6 bases lay outside the gene matches. This CDR3 has 15 residues. CDR3 bases: TGTGCCAGCAGCTCTCGACAGGGCTTGAACACTGAAGCTTTCTTT. Amino acid sequence: CASSSRQGLNTEAFF.

V and J are TRBV7-9 and TRBJ1-1; D gene unclear. Germline V gives CDR1 SEHNR, CDR2 FQNEAQ (reference sequence). The CDR3 covers 14 residues. Trimming pared 5 bases from V and 3 bases from J, leaving 13 bases between. CDR3: CASSVGGMDTEAFF. CDR3 DNA: TGTGCCAGCAGCGTAGGCGGGATGGACACTGAAGCTTTCTTT. Together with reference TRBV7-9 and TRBJ1-1, the CDR3 gives the full variable domain: DTGVSQNPRHKITKRGQNVTFRCDPISEHNRLYWYRQTLGQGPEFLTYFQNEAQLEKSRLLSDRFSAERPKGSFSTLEIQRTEQGDSAMYLCASSVGGMDTEAFFGQGTRLTVV.

This chain links TRBV10-1 with TRBJ1-1; 7 bases line up with TRBD1. Germline CDR1 is WNHNN and CDR2 is SYGVQD (reference sequence). V shed 1 base, J shed 1 base, and the junction held 6 bases outside the gene matches. The CDR3 has 16 residues. The CDR3, as DNA: TGCGCCAGCAGTGAGTTTAGGGCAGGGGGGAACACTGAAGCTTTCTTT. It is translated as CASSEFRAGGNTEAFF.

This sequence joins TRBV18 and TRBJ2-7, with a tentative D call TRBD2 (6 bases). The CDR3 runs 14 residues. Germline V gene lookup returns CDR1 KGHSH and CDR2 LQKENI. Trimming left V 3 bases short and J 0 bases short, with 9 bases between. The CDR3 spells CASSPGTYSYEQYF. The CDR3 DNA is TGTGCCAGCTCACCGGGGACTTACTCCTACGAGCAGTACTTC.

The genes are TRBV28 and TRBJ2-3, with D tentatively TRBD2 (5 bases). The CDR3 totals 18 residues. Germline CDR1 is MDHEN and CDR2 is SYDVKM. Trimming removed 5 bases from V and 4 bases from J, with 25 bases in between. CDR3 sequence reads: CASSPRVGSRGFADTQYF. CDR3 sequence (DNA): TGTGCCAGCAGTCCTAGGGTCGGGTCAAGAGGGTTCGCAGATACGCAGTATTTT.

The V and J genes are TRBV9 and TRBJ2-7, with 8 positions matching TRBD1. CDR1 and CDR2 (germline): SGDLS, YYNGEE. The CDR3 contains 15 residues. With 0 bases clipped from V and 3 bases from J, the junction kept 5 bases outside the gene matches. The chain's CDR3 is CASSVGTGGNYEQYF. The CDR3 bases are TGTGCCAGCAGCGTAGGCACAGGGGGAAACTACGAGCAGTACTTC. The whole variable domain, remainder taken from reference TRBV9 and TRBJ2-7, is DSGVTQTPKHLITATGQRVTLRCSPRSGDLSVYWYQQSLDQGLQFLIQYYNGEERAKGNILERFSAQQFPDLHSELNLSSLELGDSALYFCASSVGTGGNYEQYFGPGTRLTVT.

This chain connects TRBV24-1 to TRBJ1-2, with TRBD1 matching over 7 bases. This CDR3 has 16 amino acids. Per germline, CDR1 KGHDR and CDR2 SFDVKD. The V and J ends lost 2 bases and 5 bases, in that order; junction bases with no gene match: 10. This CDR3 reads CATSDSRQGVRYGYTF. The CDR3, as DNA: TGTGCCACCAGTGATTCGCGACAGGGAGTCCGGTATGGCTACACCTTC.

The gene calls are TRBV11-3 and TRBJ2-2; D ambiguous. Germline assignment: CDR1 SGHNT and CDR2 YENEEA. The length of the CDR3 is 12 residues. V was trimmed by 11 bases and J by 9 bases, leaving 16 bases between them. The DNA of the CDR3 is TGTGCCCCCTCCCGTGGGTTTCGGGAGCTGTTTTTT. Translated, it gives CAPSRGFRELFF. Using reference TRBV11-3 and TRBJ2-2 for the parts outside the CDR3, the full variable domain is EAGVVQSPRYKIIEKKQPVAFWCNPISGHNTLYWYLQNLGQGPELLIRYENEEAVDDSQLPKDRFSAERLKGVDSTLKIQPAELGDSAVYLCAPSRGFRELFFGEGSRLTVL.

The J gene is TRBJ2-2, the V gene TRBV11-2; D gene ambiguous. CDR1 and CDR2 from the germline V gene are SGHAT and FQNNGV. Trimming pared 5 bases from V and 1 base from J, leaving 17 bases between. This CDR3 has 17 amino acids. This chain's CDR3 is CASSPRRITLNTGELFF. CDR3 sequence (DNA): TGTGCCAGCAGCCCCCGGCGTATTACCCTGAACACCGGGGAGCTGTTTTTT.

This clone has just a few counts. The gene calls are TRBV13 and TRBJ1-3, with D maybe TRBD1 (5 bases). Trimming removed 0 bases from V and 5 bases from J, with 14 bases in between. The CDR3 covers 16 residues. Germline-derived CDR1 and CDR2 are PRHDT and FYEKMQ (reference sequence). The CDR3 DNA follows: TGTGCCAGCAGCTTAGGCCCAGGGTCTGGTAGAAACACCATATATTTT. Its translation: CASSLGPGSGRNTIYF.

This clone is a singleton in its sample. V and J are TRBV6-5 and TRBJ1-5; 9 bases line up with TRBD1. In germline, CDR1 is MNHEY, CDR2 SVGAGI. The J segment lost 0 bases and the V segment lost 10 bases, leaving 4 bases of the junction unmatched. The CDR3 is 14 amino acids. The chain's CDR3 is CATGQGNSNQPQHF. CDR3 nucleotides: TGTGCCACAGGACAGGGGAATAGCAATCAGCCCCAGCATTTT.

The gene calls are TRBV28 and TRBJ1-5, with D maybe TRBD1 (5 bases). Per the germline V gene, CDR1 is MDHEN and CDR2 is SYDVKM. The CDR3 extends over 16 amino acids. V gave up 6 bases and J gave up 6 bases, with 21 bases separating them. The CDR3 nucleotides are TGTGCCAGCAGCAAGGGACGCCGCGCAGCCAGTCAGCCCCAGCATTTT. Its protein product is CASSKGRRAASQPQHF.

This clone was seen just once. The chain links TRBV3-1 (or the pseudogene TRBV3-2) to TRBJ2-1, with 11 bases matching TRBD2. CDR1 LGHDT and CDR2 YNNKEL come from the germline V gene (reference sequence). V shed 6 bases and J 6 bases; nucleotides not matched to a gene: 4. The CDR3 loop spans 14 amino acids. The CDR3 DNA sequence: TGTGCCAGCAGGGATAGCGGGAGGGGCAATGAGCAGTTCTTC. Protein: CASRDSGRGNEQFF.

The chain employs TRBV19 and TRBJ1-4; D is ambiguous. Germline V gene lookup returns CDR1 LNHDA and CDR2 SQIVND (reference sequence). V lost 7 bases and J 0 bases, leaving 6 bases between the germline ends. The CDR3 is 13 amino acids. CDR3: CASNTATNEKLFF. CDR3 DNA: TGTGCCAGTAATACAGCAACTAATGAAAAACTGTTTTTT.

CDR3 sequence reads: CASSKGGTSGNDEQFF. In DNA form, the CDR3 reads TGCGCCAGCAGCAAGGGAGGGACTAGCGGGAACGATGAGCAGTTCTTC. The V gene is TRBV5-1, the J gene TRBJ2-1; TRBD2 matches 13 bases. The trim removed 4 bases at V and 8 bases at J, leaving 9 bases unmatched. CDR1 SGHRS and CDR2 YFSETQ come from the germline V gene. This CDR3 contains 16 residues. Full variable domain (outside the CDR3, taken from reference TRBV5-1 and TRBJ2-1): KAGVTQTPRYLIKTRGQQVTLSCSPISGHRSVSWYQQTPGQGLQFLFEYFSETQRNKGNFPGRFSGRQFSNSRSEMNVSTLELGDSALYLCASSKGGTSGNDEQFFGPGTRLTVL.

The chain uses TRBV6-2 or TRBV6-3 and TRBJ2-7; 10 bases agree with TRBD2. The CDR3 length is 21 residues. V shed 2 bases, J shed 4 bases, and the junction held 23 bases outside the gene matches. Germline-derived CDR1 and CDR2 are MNHEY and SVGEGT. CDR3 region: CASSYKMASGSQPSGGYEQYF. The CDR3 region has the DNA TGTGCCAGCAGTTACAAGATGGCTAGCGGGAGCCAACCTTCTGGGGGGTACGAGCAGTACTTC.

Points on this clone: Other DNA sequences from this sample encode an identical CDR3 as well. The chain joins TRBV6-5 to TRBJ1-4; tentatively, D is TRBD1 (5 bases). This CDR3 has 15 amino acids. The germline V gene encodes CDR1 MNHEY and CDR2 SVGAGI. V was cut by 2 bases and J by 0 bases, with 7 bases left in between. The CDR3: CASSYRGATNEKLFF. The DNA of the CDR3 is TGTGCCAGCAGTTACCGGGGGGCAACTAATGAAAAACTGTTTTTT.

The chain uses TRBV6-5 and TRBJ1-5; possibly TRBD1 for D (5 bases). CDR3 size: 15 residues. Trimming removed 4 bases from V and 4 bases from J, with 14 bases in between. Germline values: CDR1 MNHEY, CDR2 SVGAGI. The CDR3 DNA follows: TGTGCCAGCAGTTCCTCCTCAGGGACTAATCAGCCCCAGCATTTT. It specifies CASSSSSGTNQPQHF.